Reported below is one T cell receptor beta chain. Its target is not known. The record originates from a study of monozygotic twins with inflammatory bowel disease. Points from the study as a whole: For IBD, no single strong associated signal or clonotype was supported.

TCRdb reprocessed the 5' RACE reads and keeps a single row for each CDR3 protein, giving no DNA. This sample contains 300,000 to 350,000 distinct CDR3 sequences. Donors each gave approximately 2.4 ml of blood. CDR1 SGHNT and CDR2 YYREEE come from the germline V gene (reference sequence). There are 15 residues in the CDR3. V usage is TRBV5-4 and J usage is TRBJ2-3; without DNA, the TCRdb call of TRBD1 cannot be checked. The sample consisted of blood. This receptor was taken from a human donor with ulcerative colitis or Crohn's disease, or a healthy co-twin of an affected twin (not recorded which). Here the CDR3 reads CASSPNTGATDTQYF. The full variable domain, in which reference TRBV5-4 and TRBJ2-3 provide the parts outside the CDR3, is ETGVTQSPTHLIKTRGQQVTLRCSSQSGHNTVSWYQQALGQGPQFIFQYYREEENGRGNFPPRFSGLQFPNYSSELNVNALELDDSALYLCASSPNTGATDTQYFGPGTRLTVL.